The 11 T cell receptor beta chains reported below all come from one sample, sequenced in a study of T cell responses to AZD1222 COVID-19 vaccine. Sequenced by immunoSEQ multiplex PCR; TCRdb stores in-frame clones only, minus some. The repertoire holds some 150,000 clones, with about nine tenths as singletons. Sequencing used peripheral blood, obtained on day 0 of AZD1222 vaccination. The receptor source for this set is an adult in good health.

Notes on this clone: The sample holds other DNA sequences that translate to the same CDR3. V and J are TRBV14 and TRBJ1-1, with D unresolved. The CDR3 length is 14 residues. Germline V gene sequence: CDR1 SGHDN, CDR2 FVKESK. Trimming pared 0 bases from V and 0 bases from J, leaving 5 bases between. The CDR3 DNA is TGTGCCAGCAGCCAAGATAGGGTGAACACTGAAGCTTTCTTT. It is translated as CASSQDRVNTEAFF.

CDR3 region: CASNPSGSTNEQFF. The DNA for the CDR3 is TGTGCCAGCAATCCTAGCGGGAGTACTAATGAGCAGTTCTTC. The rearrangement joins TRBV9 to TRBJ2-1; 10 positions match TRBD2. Germline V gives CDR1 SGDLS, CDR2 YYNGEE. Trimming took 6 bases from V and 7 from J; bases not matched to a gene: 7. The CDR3 contains 14 residues.

The V and J genes are TRBV24-1 and TRBJ2-3; TRBD1 aligns across 7 bases. The CDR3 sequence is 16 residues long. Germline loops: CDR1 KGHDR, CDR2 SFDVKD. The ends lost 4 bases at V and 0 bases at J; junction bases unmatched: 6. In DNA form, the CDR3 reads TGTGCCACCAGTGACCGGACAGGCCCGAGCACAGATACGCAGTATTTT. Protein: CATSDRTGPSTDTQYF.

The V gene is TRBV11-1, the J gene TRBJ1-1; D unclear. V was clipped by 6 bases and J by 2 bases, with 10 bases between them. Germline V CDR1 and CDR2: SGHAT, FQDESV (reference sequence). The CDR3 spans 13 residues. Here the CDR3 reads CASRDTANTEAFF. The DNA of the CDR3 is TGTGCCAGCAGGGATACAGCAAACACTGAAGCTTTCTTT.

This chain uses TRBV2 with TRBJ1-5, with a tentative D call TRBD1 (5 bases). The CDR3 has 15 residues. The V end lost 7 bases, the J end lost 0 bases, and 13 bases lay between the germline ends. Germline V CDR1 and CDR2: SNHLY, FYNNEI. CDR3 bases: TGTGCCAGCATGGGGGAGGCCCATAGCAATCAGCCCCAGCATTTT. Amino acids: CASMGEAHSNQPQHF.

The chain combines TRBV9 with TRBJ1-5, with a weak D call TRBD1 (5 bases). The CDR3 spans 14 residues. V was trimmed by 0 bases and J by 2 bases, leaving 6 bases between them. Per germline, CDR1 SGDLS and CDR2 YYNGEE. The CDR3 DNA reads TGTGCCAGCAGCGTAGGGGGGGGCAATCAGCCCCAGCATTTT. Translation: CASSVGGGNQPQHF.

V is TRBV5-1 and J is TRBJ1-2, with D perhaps matching TRBD1 (5 bases). Germline V CDR1 and CDR2: SGHRS, YFSETQ. This CDR3 is 15 amino acids long. Trimming stripped 5 bases from V and 0 bases from J, with 14 bases between. The CDR3 sequence: CASRETTAPNYGYTF. The CDR3 region has the DNA TGCGCCAGCAGGGAAACGACAGCACCTAACTATGGCTACACCTTC.

This clone has only one observation. The chain joins TRBV21-1 to TRBJ1-6. TRBV21-1 counts as a pseudogene. The CDR3 has 16 residues. The CDR3 DNA is TGTGCCAGCAGCAAAAGCCCGAGCTCCTATAATTCACCCCTCCACTTT. Protein product: CASSKSPSSYNSPLHF.

The chain carries TRBV6-4 and TRBJ1-4, with D possibly TRBD1 on 5 matching bases. The CDR3 has 14 amino acids. CDR1 is MRHNA, CDR2 SNTAGT, per germline. V was clipped by 6 bases and J by 10 bases, with 18 bases between them. CDR3 bases: TGTGCCAGCAGCATGGAGGTGGGGGTCGGAAAACTGTTTTTT. Its protein is CASSMEVGVGKLFF.

V gene TRBV2 combines with J gene TRBJ1-5, with D uncertain. The germline CDR1 and CDR2 sequences are SNHLY and FYNNEI. This CDR3 has 16 amino acids. The V gene lost 3 bases and the J gene lost 0 bases, with 12 bases spanning the gap. The DNA of the CDR3 is TGTGCCAGCAGTGATAGCCCAGACCATAGCAATCAGCCCCAGCATTTT. Protein product: CASSDSPDHSNQPQHF.

The chain recombines TRBV3-1 (or the pseudogene TRBV3-2) with TRBJ1-3; D unclear. Germline CDR1 and CDR2: LGHDT and YNNKEL (reference sequence). CDR3 size: 15 residues. Trimming cost V 3 bases and J 0 bases, with 9 bases left between them. CDR3 DNA sequence: TGTGCCAGCAGCCATCTGGGCTCCTCTGGAAACACCATATATTTT. Translating gives CASSHLGSSGNTIYF.